Below are 27 T cell receptor beta chains sequenced from a single sample in a study of blood T cells in healthy people across ages. Sample-barcoded 5' priming and a J-beta primer mix drove a second PCR of roughly 6 to 12 cycles. TCRdb re-derived calls from the 5' RACE reads in MiXCR, one entry per CDR3 protein. The sample yields some 1.6 million distinct CDR3 sequences, roughly a third seen once. Sequencing used blood. The receptors come from a woman aged 25 to 39 in good health.

This clonotype has a single count. V gene TRBV7-8 combines with J gene TRBJ2-4; perhaps TRBD1 as D (7 bases). The CDR3 contains 19 residues. Trimming left V 0 bases short and J 1 base short, with 19 bases between. The germline gives CDR1 SGHVS, CDR2 FQNEAQ. In nucleotides, the CDR3 is TGTGCCAGCAGCTTAGCGGCAGGGGGGTATAATCGGGCCAAAAACATTCAGTACTTC. Amino acid sequence: CASSLAAGGYNRAKNIQYF.

The V gene is TRBV5-1, the J gene TRBJ2-1; TRBD2 might be the D (7 bases). CDR3 length: 17 amino acids. V was pared by 3 bases and J by 0 bases, with 16 bases between. CDR1 is SGHRS, CDR2 YFSETQ, per germline. This chain's CDR3 is CASSYSREGGSYNEQFF. CDR3 DNA: TGCGCCAGCAGCTACTCTAGGGAGGGGGGCTCCTACAATGAGCAGTTCTTC.

The rearrangement uses TRBV28 and TRBJ2-7, with TRBD2 identical over 9 bases. Germline V gene lookup returns CDR1 MDHEN and CDR2 SYDVKM. This CDR3 is built from 15 residues. With V trimmed by 7 bases and J by 3 bases, 10 bases remained unmatched. The CDR3: CASIKGLAAIYEQYF. As DNA, the CDR3 is TGTGCCAGCATTAAGGGACTAGCAGCTATCTACGAGCAGTACTTC.

This sequence joins TRBV13 and TRBJ1-1, with a possible D match to TRBD1 (6 bases). Germline CDR1 PRHDT, CDR2 FYEKMQ (reference sequence). CDR3 length: 19 residues. Trimming removed 1 base at V and 4 bases at J, with 25 bases between. Here the CDR3 reads CASSLEGGAYEVGGTEAFF. The DNA of the CDR3 is TGTGCCAGCAGCTTAGAGGGGGGGGCGTACGAAGTAGGGGGCACTGAAGCTTTCTTT.

CDR3 coding DNA: TGCAGTGCTAAAAGGCCTGCCGGGGAGCTGTTTTTT. It specifies CSAKRPAGELFF. The chain has TRBV20-1 and TRBJ2-2; D is uncertain. The CDR3 consists of 12 residues. The V gene's germline CDR1 is DFQATT and CDR2 SNEGSKA (reference sequence). Deletions cut 4 bases from V and 6 bases from J, with 9 bases between.

This clonotype was observed a handful of times. The chain couples TRBV6-2 or TRBV6-3 to TRBJ2-2, with unresolved D. Germline V gene lookup returns CDR1 MNHEY and CDR2 SVGEGT. Trimming removed 4 bases at V and 8 bases at J, with 11 bases between. This CDR3 is 13 amino acids long. The CDR3: CASSSFRWGELFF. CDR3 in DNA: TGTGCCAGCAGTTCTTTTAGATGGGGGGAGCTGTTTTTT.

The V call is TRBV5-1, the J call TRBJ2-7; D remains unclear. CDR3 length: 15 residues. Germline-derived CDR1 and CDR2 are SGHRS and YFSETQ. V was shortened by 0 bases and J by 3 bases, with 13 bases between the two germline ends. The DNA of the CDR3 is TGCGCCAGCAGCTTGGCCGTCAGTTCTTTCTACGAGCAGTACTTC. It codes for CASSLAVSSFYEQYF.

This clonotype has a handful of counts. The chain employs TRBV28 and TRBJ1-5; D not certain. CDR1 MDHEN and CDR2 SYDVKM come from the germline V gene. V lost 1 base to trimming and J lost 4 bases, with 8 bases between them. The CDR3 loop spans 14 amino acids. The CDR3 here is CASSLYRENQPQHF. In nucleotides, the CDR3 is TGTGCCAGCAGTTTATACAGAGAGAATCAGCCCCAGCATTTT.

This clonotype occurred a few times. The chain couples TRBV29-1 to TRBJ2-2; D not certain. V gave up 5 bases and J gave up 6 bases, with 10 bases separating them. Germline V gene data show CDR1 as SQVTM and CDR2 as ANQGSEA. The CDR3 covers 12 residues. The CDR3: CSVTLMSGELFF. Here the CDR3 DNA reads TGCAGCGTTACCCTTATGTCCGGGGAGCTGTTTTTT.

The V gene is TRBV7-2, the J gene TRBJ1-1, with no clear D. CDR3 size: 13 residues. Trimming removed 2 bases from V and 4 bases from J, with 8 bases in between. Germline V lookup: CDR1 SGHTA, CDR2 FQGNSA. The CDR3 sequence: CASSLRGFTEAFF. CDR3 nucleotides: TGTGCCAGCAGCTTAAGAGGGTTCACTGAAGCTTTCTTT.

The chain has TRBV7-9 and TRBJ1-3, with 9 bases matching TRBD1. CDR3 size: 15 residues. Trimming removed 3 bases from V and 3 bases from J; junction bases left unmatched: 3. Germline V gene sequence: CDR1 SEHNR, CDR2 FQNEAQ (reference sequence). CDR3 nucleotide sequence: TGTGCCAGCAGCTTCGGGACAGGGTTTGGAAACACCATATATTTT. It encodes CASSFGTGFGNTIYF.

This clonotype was observed a single time. The chain carries TRBV20-1 and TRBJ2-5, with TRBD2 as a possible D gene (6 bases). Trimming stripped 1 base from V and 0 bases from J, with 15 bases between. Germline V gene lookup returns CDR1 DFQATT and CDR2 SNEGSKA (reference sequence). The CDR3 has 16 amino acids. The CDR3 loop reads CSARGLKRVYQETQYF. The CDR3 DNA reads TGCAGTGCTAGAGGTCTGAAGCGGGTGTACCAAGAGACCCAGTACTTC.

The chain combines TRBV20-1 with TRBJ2-1; 10 bases agree with TRBD2. Unmatched junction bases numbered 7, after V lost 7 bases and J lost 1 base. Germline loops: CDR1 DFQATT, CDR2 SNEGSKA (reference sequence). This CDR3 has 15 amino acids. The CDR3 loop reads CSVGLAGDSYNEQFF. The CDR3 nucleotides are TGCAGTGTCGGTCTAGCGGGGGATTCCTACAATGAGCAGTTCTTC.

The chain links TRBV11-2 to TRBJ2-3; 11 bases map to TRBD2. Germline V gene lookup returns CDR1 SGHAT and CDR2 FQNNGV. The CDR3 extends over 18 amino acids. J lost 3 bases, V lost 1 base, and 9 bases had no gene match. The CDR3 loop is CASSLGVAGGPATDTQYF. In nucleotides, the CDR3 is TGTGCCAGCAGCTTAGGGGTAGCGGGGGGGCCTGCGACAGATACGCAGTATTTT. Together with reference TRBV11-2 and TRBJ2-3, the CDR3 gives the full variable domain: EAGVAQSPRYKIIEKRQSVAFWCNPISGHATLYWYQQILGQGPKLLIQFQNNGVVDDSQLPKDRFSAERLKGVDSTLKIQPAKLEDSAVYLCASSLGVAGGPATDTQYFGPGTRLTVL.

The gene calls are TRBV27 and TRBJ2-1; possible D gene TRBD1, 5 bases. V was shortened by 8 bases and J by 7 bases, with 12 bases between the two germline ends. There are 12 residues in the CDR3. Germline V gene sequence: CDR1 MNHEY, CDR2 SMNVEV (reference sequence). The CDR3 sequence is CASHRSGNEQFF. In DNA, the CDR3 is TGTGCCAGCCACAGGTCAGGAAATGAGCAGTTCTTC.

The chain is built from TRBV7-9 and TRBJ1-5, with 8 bases matching TRBD1. The CDR3 runs to 17 residues. Germline assignment: CDR1 SEHNR and CDR2 FQNEAQ (reference sequence). V gave up 3 bases and J gave up 4 bases; unmatched junction bases: 11. The CDR3 sequence: CASSLGTGGGWNQPQHF. CDR3 in DNA: TGTGCCAGCAGCTTGGGAACAGGGGGAGGATGGAATCAGCCCCAGCATTTT. Full variable domain (outside the CDR3, taken from reference TRBV7-9 and TRBJ1-5): DTGVSQNPRHKITKRGQNVTFRCDPISEHNRLYWYRQTLGQGPEFLTYFQNEAQLEKSRLLSDRFSAERPKGSFSTLEIQRTEQGDSAMYLCASSLGTGGGWNQPQHFGDGTRLSIL.

V gene TRBV7-3 combines with J gene TRBJ2-7, with a tentative D call TRBD1 (5 bases). Between the trimmed V and J ends, which lost 0 bases and 7 bases, there was a span of 10 bases. Germline V CDR1 and CDR2: SGHTA, FQGTGA. The CDR3 runs to 13 residues. In DNA form, the CDR3 reads TGTGCCAGCAGCTTAACCCCGTCAGGGGAGCAGTACTTC. Its protein is CASSLTPSGEQYF.

There are a few counts of this clonotype. The V call is TRBV10-3, the J call TRBJ2-2; no firm D call. This CDR3 spans 14 amino acids. Germline CDR1 and CDR2: ENHRY and SYGVKD. Trimming left V 3 bases short and J 4 bases short, with 9 bases between. CDR3 loop: CAISELPGTGELFF. DNA for the CDR3: TGTGCCATCAGTGAACTACCGGGCACCGGGGAGCTGTTTTTT.

There are a few counts of this clonotype. The chain couples TRBV27 to TRBJ2-7; D is perhaps TRBD1 or TRBD2 (5 bases each). Germline V gene data show CDR1 as MNHEY and CDR2 as SMNVEV (reference sequence). This CDR3 is built from 16 residues. The V and J ends lost 2 bases and 0 bases respectively, with 14 bases between them. The CDR3 DNA follows: TGTGCCAGCAGTTTAAAGCCCGGGGCATTCTCCTACGAGCAGTACTTC. Translation: CASSLKPGAFSYEQYF.

Only a few counts were recorded for this clonotype. The chain joins TRBV10-2 to TRBJ2-7; no definite D call. The CDR3 totals 14 residues. Germline CDR1 reads WSHSY; CDR2 reads SAAADI. Trimming shortened V by 2 bases and J by 2 bases, and 10 bases separated the two germline ends. CDR3 DNA sequence: TGCGCCAGCAGTGAGGAGACCAACACCTACGAGCAGTACTTC. Residues: CASSEETNTYEQYF.

In regard to this clonotype: Sequence at one end of the junction differs from germline and may be a read error. The chain couples TRBV12-3 or TRBV12-4 to TRBJ2-5; 7 bases match TRBD1. The CDR3 loop spans 16 amino acids. The CDR3 nucleotides read TGTGCCAGCAGTTTACTCAACAGGGGACCCCAAGAGCCCCAGTACTTC. It translates to CASSLLNRGPQEPQYF.

This CDR3 is CASSFRVAGVDTQYF. CDR3 nucleotide sequence: TGTGCCAGCAGCTTCCGGGTAGCGGGAGTAGATACGCAGTATTTT. The chain uses TRBV7-2 and TRBJ2-3; 9 positions agree with TRBD2. The V and J ends lost 3 bases and 5 bases, in that order; junction bases with no gene match: 6. The germline gives CDR1 SGHTA, CDR2 FQGNSA. The CDR3 has 15 amino acids.

This sequence joins TRBV14 and TRBJ2-5; the D is unclear. The J call may be incorrect, as the DNA end agrees better with TRBJ2-7. The CDR3 has 16 residues. The V gene's germline CDR1 is SGHDN and CDR2 FVKESK. CDR3 sequence reads: CASSRQTGAPSYEQYF. The CDR3 DNA sequence: TGTGCCAGCAGCCGTCAGACGGGCGCCCCCTCCTACGAGCAGTACTTC.

This clonotype has a handful of counts. The V call is TRBV7-9, the J call TRBJ1-1; D ambiguous. Per germline, CDR1 SEHNR and CDR2 FQNEAQ (reference sequence). Trimming took 3 bases from V and 8 from J, leaving 13 bases between them. This CDR3 spans 13 amino acids. CDR3 sequence: CASSLTPRPEAFF. DNA of the CDR3: TGTGCCAGCAGCTTGACCCCCCGACCCGAAGCTTTCTTT.

Note on this clonotype: This could be a read error, since a much larger clone is one nucleotide away. The rearrangement uses TRBV29-1 and TRBJ2-1; 8 bases line up with TRBD2. V shed 6 bases, J shed 5 bases, and the junction held 9 bases outside the gene matches. Germline loops: CDR1 SQVTM, CDR2 ANQGSEA. The CDR3 runs to 14 residues. The CDR3 bases are TGCAGCGTGGGGGGACTAGGGTCCAACAATGAGCAGTTCTTC. This encodes CSVGGLGSNNEQFF.

The rearrangement links TRBV4-1 to TRBJ1-2; possible D gene TRBD1, 6 bases. This CDR3 comprises 13 residues. In germline, CDR1 is MGHRA, CDR2 YSYEKL. V lost 4 bases to trimming and J lost 8 bases, with 14 bases between them. In DNA, the CDR3 is TGCGCCAGCAGCCCACGGGAGGGGGAAGGCTACACCTTC. Amino acid sequence: CASSPREGEGYTF.

This clonotype was seen more than once but under ten times. This chain connects TRBV11-2 to TRBJ2-7; no clear D. Germline CDR1 SGHAT, CDR2 FQNNGV. CDR3 length: 14 residues. V dropped 8 bases and J dropped 0 bases, with 14 bases sitting between them. The CDR3 sequence is CASRPQAHSYEQYF. In DNA form, the CDR3 reads TGTGCCAGCCGCCCCCAGGCGCACTCCTACGAGCAGTACTTC.